The 17 T cell receptor beta chains listed next were all sequenced from one sample in a study of spatial heterogeneity in lung cancer. Time point defined: sample taken at primary tumor resection. Material for sequencing was whole RNA from tumor, nontumor lung or frozen PBMC, left unsorted. TCRdb reanalysed the 5' RACE reads using MiXCR and keeps one entry per CDR3 protein. The sample shows some 17,000 distinct CDR3 sequences, about a fifth of them seen only once. The sample was PBMCs, taken at surgery. These receptors were obtained from a female donor with early-stage non-small cell lung cancer.

This clonotype has ten or more counts. V gene TRBV5-1 combines with J gene TRBJ2-3, with 7 bases lining up with TRBD1. Germline CDR1 is SGHRS and CDR2 is YFSETQ. The CDR3 covers 17 residues. Trimming at V came to 3 bases and at J to 8 bases, leaving 18 bases not matched to a gene. The chain's CDR3 is CASSWGPGQSPRGTQYF. The CDR3 DNA is TGCGCCAGCAGCTGGGGTCCGGGACAGTCACCCCGCGGTACGCAGTATTTT.

Ten or more counts support this clonotype. V and J are TRBV10-3 and TRBJ2-3, with 8 bases aligning to TRBD2. V lost 5 bases and J lost 1; bases outside the gene matches: 2. In germline, CDR1 is ENHRY, CDR2 SYGVKD. CDR3 length equals 14 residues. This CDR3 reads CAISSGSGTDTQYF. DNA of the CDR3: TGTGCCATCAGTAGCGGGAGCGGCACAGATACGCAGTATTTT.

The J gene is TRBJ2-7, the V gene TRBV5-1; the D is unclear. Per germline, CDR1 SGHRS and CDR2 YFSETQ. The CDR3 is made up of 14 amino acids. V was shortened by 0 bases and J by 0 bases, with 7 bases between the two germline ends. CDR3 in amino acids: CASSLGLSSYEQYF. In DNA form, the CDR3 reads TGCGCCAGCAGCTTGGGCTTAAGCTCCTACGAGCAGTACTTC.

The table lists this clonotype with a few counts. The rearrangement uses TRBV24-1 and TRBJ1-4; D gene uncertain. CDR3 size: 12 residues. The germline V gene encodes CDR1 KGHDR and CDR2 SFDVKD. V was clipped by 7 bases and J by 6 bases, with 8 bases between them. For the CDR3, the DNA is TGTGCCACCAGGGGGATCGATGAAAAACTGTTTTTT. This sequence encodes CATRGIDEKLFF.

This clonotype has at least ten counts. V gene TRBV12-3 or TRBV12-4 combines with J gene TRBJ2-3; TRBD2 might be the D (6 bases). Trimming took 6 bases from V and 4 from J, leaving 14 bases between them. The CDR3 length is 14 residues. CDR3 nucleotide sequence: TGTGCCAGCAGGAGGAGGGAGTGGGCAGATACGCAGTATTTT. Residues: CASRRREWADTQYF.

This clonotype was found once. The chain is built from TRBV5-5 and TRBJ1-2, with TRBD1 as a possible D gene (6 bases). The ends were cut back, 2 bases at V and 8 bases at J, with 22 bases in the middle. The CDR3 loop spans 16 amino acids. Germline CDR1 reads SGHKS; CDR2 reads YYEKEE (reference sequence). CDR3 bases: TGTGCCAGCAGCTTAGGGCCCCGGACAGTCCAAGGGGGCTACACCTTC. It codes for CASSLGPRTVQGGYTF.

The V call is TRBV3-1, the J call TRBJ2-5; no firm D call. Germline CDR1 and CDR2: LGHDT and YNNKEL (reference sequence). V dropped 3 bases and J dropped 1 base, with 3 bases sitting between them. The CDR3 runs to 12 residues. The CDR3 DNA reads TGTGCCAGCAGCCAGGTCCAAGAGACCCAGTACTTC. Translated: CASSQVQETQYF.

This clonotype was seen repeatedly, ten times or more. The rearrangement uses TRBV2 and TRBJ2-5; possible D gene TRBD2, 5 bases. Looked up from germline, CDR1 is SNHLY and CDR2 is FYNNEI. The CDR3 extends over 13 amino acids. Trimming pared 8 bases from V and 4 bases from J, leaving 14 bases between. The CDR3 spells CASLTGVRETQYF. For the CDR3, the DNA is TGTGCCAGCCTAACCGGGGTCAGAGAGACCCAGTACTTC. Drawing the rest from reference TRBV2 and TRBJ2-5, the complete variable domain is EPEVTQTPSHQVTQMGQEVILRCVPISNHLYFYWYRQILGQKVEFLVSFYNNEISEKSEIFDDQFSVERPDGSNFTLKIRSTKLEDSAMYFCASLTGVRETQYFGPGTRLLVL.

This clonotype was observed many times. This chain links TRBV9 with TRBJ2-1, with TRBD1 matching over 11 bases. Unmatched junction bases numbered 6, after V lost 7 bases and J lost 3 bases. The V gene's germline CDR1 is SGDLS and CDR2 YYNGEE. This CDR3 is built from 15 residues. Written as DNA, the CDR3 is TGTGCCAGCGCTCTGGGGACAGGGGGCTACAATGAGCAGTTCTTC. Its protein is CASALGTGGYNEQFF.

The V and J genes are TRBV18 and TRBJ1-6; D perhaps matches TRBD1 (5 bases). The CDR3 is 14 residues long. Germline V lookup: CDR1 KGHSH, CDR2 LQKENI. The germline V and J ends were trimmed by 1 base and 7 bases, with 8 bases remaining between them. This chain's CDR3 is CASSPRQGNSPLHF. CDR3 DNA sequence: TGTGCCAGCTCACCACGGCAGGGCAATTCACCCCTCCACTTT.

This clonotype was recorded at least ten times. The chain couples TRBV7-2 to TRBJ2-7, with TRBD2 matching over 9 bases. V lost 1 base and J lost 2; bases outside the gene matches: 6. Germline loops: CDR1 SGHTA, CDR2 FQGNSA. The CDR3 extends over 16 amino acids. In DNA, the CDR3 is TGTGCCAGCAGCTTAGTGCCTAGCGGGGATCCCTACGAGCAGTACTTC. It encodes CASSLVPSGDPYEQYF.

This clonotype was observed at least ten times. The gene calls are TRBV28 and TRBJ1-1; D remains unclear. Germline loops: CDR1 MDHEN, CDR2 SYDVKM. V shed 8 bases and J shed 4 bases, with 8 bases lying between them. The CDR3 spans 11 residues. CDR3 in DNA: TGTGCCAGCCTTCGACCCACTGAAGCTTTCTTT. Translated: CASLRPTEAFF.

This clonotype was observed a few times. A much bigger clone sits one base away, suggesting this may be a read error. V and J are TRBV20-1 and TRBJ2-1; D possibly corresponds to TRBD1 (6 bases). Germline CDR1 is DFQATT and CDR2 is SNEGSKA (reference sequence). V lost 6 bases, J lost 6 bases, and 24 bases lay in between. This CDR3 comprises 16 residues. The CDR3: CSAENLRGVGGNEQFF. The DNA for the CDR3 is TGCAGTGCAGAGAATCTACGAGGTGTAGGGGGCAATGAGCAGTTCTTC.

There are many counts of this clonotype. The DNA for the CDR3 is TGTGCCAGCAGTTACGTGAGCGGGAGGGCCAACACCGGGGAGCTGTTTTTT. Its translation: CASSYVSGRANTGELFF. The chain links TRBV6-2 or TRBV6-3 to TRBJ2-2; 10 bases are shared with TRBD2. The CDR3 has 17 residues. Germline CDR1 MNHEY, CDR2 SVGEGT. Trimming at V came to 2 bases and at J to 2 bases, leaving 5 bases not matched to a gene.

A remark on this clonotype: A junction end diverges from the germline sequence, so it may reflect a read error. The chain couples TRBV7-2 to TRBJ2-2; a possible D gene is TRBD1 (5 bases). Germline lookup yields CDR1 SGHTA and CDR2 FQGNSA. The CDR3 runs to 13 residues. The CDR3 DNA follows: TGTGTCAGCAGTCCAGGGTTAACCGGGGAGCTGTTTTTT. Translating it yields CVSSPGLTGELFF.

The chain has TRBV25-1 and TRBJ2-2; D remains ambiguous. V gave up 9 bases and J gave up 5 bases, with 19 bases separating them. Looked up from germline, CDR1 is MGHDK and CDR2 is SYGVNS. CDR3 length: 15 residues. The CDR3 DNA sequence: TGTGCCAGTAGCCCCAAGGGCTCTGTGACCGGGGAGCTGTTTTTT. This codes for CASSPKGSVTGELFF.

This clonotype was recorded many times. The CDR3 DNA reads as TGCGCCAGCAGCCCCGAAGCGGGAGTCTTTTCCTCCCGTTCCGGGGCCAACGTCCTGACTTTC. The encoded protein is CASSPEAGVFSSRSGANVLTF. This chain joins TRBV4-3 and TRBJ2-6; 8 nucleotides line up with TRBD2. Trimming took 4 bases from V and 4 from J; bases not matched to a gene: 21. The CDR3 extends over 21 amino acids. Per the germline V gene, CDR1 is LGHNA and CDR2 is YSLEER.